A single sample gave rise to the 5 T cell receptor beta chains below, sequenced in a study of PD-1 blockade in classical Hodgkin lymphoma. Relapses following autologous stem cell transplantation were seen in all patients, with brentuximab vedotin exposure varying. Investigators isolated CD4+ T cells from thawed PBMCs through magnetic negative selection. Only in-frame clones appear in the TCRdb table, and some are missing; sequencing was by immunoSEQ multiplex PCR. The sample yields roughly 3,900 clones, 60% to 85% seen once. Sequenced here: CD4+ T cells from blood, sampled at baseline. These receptor sequences come from a human donor with classical Hodgkin lymphoma.

The chain is built from TRBV19 and TRBJ1-2; 9 bases map to TRBD1. This CDR3 contains 14 residues. The ends lost 3 bases at V and 5 bases at J; junction bases unmatched: 4. CDR1 is LNHDA and CDR2 is SQIVND in the germline V gene (reference sequence). The CDR3 protein is CASSIPDRGYGYTF. The CDR3 nucleotides read TGTGCCAGTAGTATCCCGGACAGGGGTTATGGCTACACCTTC. The complete variable domain, with remaining parts taken from reference TRBV19 and TRBJ1-2, reads DGGITQSPKYLFRKEGQNVTLSCEQNLNHDAMYWYRQDPGQGLRLIYYSQIVNDFQKGDIAEGYSVSREKKESFPLTVTSAQKNPTAFYLCASSIPDRGYGYTFGSGTRLTVV.

Worth noting for this clone: The same CDR3 also results from other DNA sequences found in this sample. The rearrangement links TRBV19 to TRBJ1-1; D gene uncertain. CDR1 and CDR2 (germline): LNHDA, SQIVND (reference sequence). Trimming took off 1 base at V and 1 base at J, with 7 bases between the two ends. The CDR3 contains 14 residues. The CDR3 is CASSIGRANTEAFF. In nucleotides, the CDR3 is TGTGCCAGTAGTATAGGACGGGCGAACACTGAAGCTTTCTTT.

This sequence joins TRBV4-1 and TRBJ1-2, with a possible D match to TRBD1 (5 bases). CDR3 length equals 15 residues. Germline CDR1 reads MGHRA; CDR2 reads YSYEKL. Trimming pared 0 bases from V and 4 bases from J, leaving 12 bases between. The CDR3 reads CASSQDENRPYGYTF. The DNA of the CDR3 is TGCGCCAGCAGCCAAGATGAGAACAGGCCCTATGGCTACACCTTC.

This chain connects TRBV19 to TRBJ1-2; 8 nucleotides line up with TRBD1. Germline V gives CDR1 LNHDA, CDR2 SQIVND (reference sequence). The CDR3 totals 15 residues. Trimming cost V 3 bases and J 4 bases; bases outside gene matches: 7. The CDR3 is CASSIQGAASYGYTF. The CDR3, as DNA: TGTGCCAGTAGTATCCAGGGGGCAGCTAGCTATGGCTACACCTTC.

The chain carries TRBV7-2 and TRBJ1-2; 7 bases match TRBD1. Germline V gene lookup returns CDR1 SGHTA and CDR2 FQGNSA. With V trimmed by 6 bases and J by 2 bases, 6 bases remained unmatched. This CDR3 is 14 amino acids long. The CDR3 loop reads CASRTRGQNYGYTF. The CDR3 region has the DNA TGTGCCAGCAGGACGAGGGGACAGAACTATGGCTACACCTTC. The full variable domain, with the rest looked up from reference TRBV7-2 and TRBJ1-2, is GAGVSQSPSNKVTEKGKDVELRCDPISGHTALYWYRQSLGQGLEFLIYFQGNSAPDKSGLPSDRFSAERTGGSVSTLTIQRTQQEDSAVYLCASRTRGQNYGYTFGSGTRLTVV.